This T cell receptor (beta chain) was sequenced for a study of T cell responses to AZD1222 COVID-19 vaccine. V gave up 2 bases and J gave up 9 bases; unmatched junction bases: 8. In germline, CDR1 is SGHTA, CDR2 FQGNSA. CDR3 length: 16 residues. Some clones are missing from TCRdb's copy, which holds only in-frame ones; the method was immunoSEQ multiplex PCR. The data hold 120,000 or so clones, with about 92% observed a single time. This clonotype originated in an adult who received the AZD1222 COVID-19 vaccine. The chain is built from TRBV7-2 and TRBJ1-6; TRBD1 agrees at 9 bases. Here the sequenced sample was peripheral blood, taken 28 days after the second AZD1222 dose. CDR3 residues: CASSLFPRTGASPLHF. DNA for the CDR3: TGTGCCAGCAGCTTATTCCCCCGGACAGGGGCTTCACCCCTCCACTTT.